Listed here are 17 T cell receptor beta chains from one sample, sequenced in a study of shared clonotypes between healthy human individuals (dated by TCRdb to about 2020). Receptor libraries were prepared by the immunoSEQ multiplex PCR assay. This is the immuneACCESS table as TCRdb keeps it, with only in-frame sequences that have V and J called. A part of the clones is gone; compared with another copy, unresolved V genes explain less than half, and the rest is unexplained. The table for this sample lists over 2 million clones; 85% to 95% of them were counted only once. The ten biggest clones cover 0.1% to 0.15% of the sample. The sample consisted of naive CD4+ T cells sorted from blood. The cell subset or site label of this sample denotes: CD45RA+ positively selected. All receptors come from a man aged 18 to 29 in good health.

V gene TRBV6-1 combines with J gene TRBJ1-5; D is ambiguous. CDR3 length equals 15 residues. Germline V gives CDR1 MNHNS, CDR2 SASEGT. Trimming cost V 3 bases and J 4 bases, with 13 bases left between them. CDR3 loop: CASSEKRPRNQPQHF. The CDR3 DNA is TGTGCCAGCAGTGAGAAAAGGCCACGAAATCAGCCCCAGCATTTT.

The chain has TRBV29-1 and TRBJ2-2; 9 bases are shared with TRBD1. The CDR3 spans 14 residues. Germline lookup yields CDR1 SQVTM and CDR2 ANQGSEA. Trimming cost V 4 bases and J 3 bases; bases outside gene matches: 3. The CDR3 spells CSVVRDRDTGELFF. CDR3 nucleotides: TGCAGCGTTGTTCGGGACAGGGACACCGGGGAGCTGTTTTTT.

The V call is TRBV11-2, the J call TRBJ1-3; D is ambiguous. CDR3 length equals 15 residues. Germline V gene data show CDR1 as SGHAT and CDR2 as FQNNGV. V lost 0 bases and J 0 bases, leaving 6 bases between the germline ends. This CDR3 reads CASSLDTFSGNTIYF. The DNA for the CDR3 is TGTGCCAGCAGCTTAGACACCTTCTCTGGAAACACCATATATTTT.

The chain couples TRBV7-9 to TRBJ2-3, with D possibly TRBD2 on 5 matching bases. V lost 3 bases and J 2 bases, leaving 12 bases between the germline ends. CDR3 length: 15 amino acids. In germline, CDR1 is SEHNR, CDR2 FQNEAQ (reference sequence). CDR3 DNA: TGTGCCAGCAGCTTCCGGGGTAGAGACACAGATACGCAGTATTTT. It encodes CASSFRGRDTDTQYF.

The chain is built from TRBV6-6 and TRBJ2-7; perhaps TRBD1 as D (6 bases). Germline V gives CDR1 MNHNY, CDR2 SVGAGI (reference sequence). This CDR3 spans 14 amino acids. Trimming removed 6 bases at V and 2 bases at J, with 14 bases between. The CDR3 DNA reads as TGTGCCAGCAGCCGGGACATGAGTGCCTACGAGCAGTACTTC. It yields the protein CASSRDMSAYEQYF.

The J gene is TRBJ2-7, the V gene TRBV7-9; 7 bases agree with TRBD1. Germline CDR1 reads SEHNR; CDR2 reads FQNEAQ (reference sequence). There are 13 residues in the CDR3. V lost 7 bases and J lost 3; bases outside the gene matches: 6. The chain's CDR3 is CASNHAGGYEQYF. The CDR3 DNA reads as TGTGCCAGCAACCATGCAGGGGGCTACGAGCAGTACTTC.

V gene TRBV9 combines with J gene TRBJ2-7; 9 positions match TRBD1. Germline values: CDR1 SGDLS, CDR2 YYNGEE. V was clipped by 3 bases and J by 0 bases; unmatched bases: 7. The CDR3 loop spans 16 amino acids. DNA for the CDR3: TGTGCCAGCAGCGCCGGACAGGGGATATCCTCCTACGAGCAGTACTTC. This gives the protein CASSAGQGISSYEQYF.

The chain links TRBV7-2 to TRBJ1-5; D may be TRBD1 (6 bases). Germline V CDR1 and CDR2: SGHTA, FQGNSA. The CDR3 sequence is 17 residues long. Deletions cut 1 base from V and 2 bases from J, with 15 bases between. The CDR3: CASSLVAGAGGNQPQHF. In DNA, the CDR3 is TGTGCCAGCAGCTTAGTGGCAGGGGCGGGAGGCAATCAGCCCCAGCATTTT.

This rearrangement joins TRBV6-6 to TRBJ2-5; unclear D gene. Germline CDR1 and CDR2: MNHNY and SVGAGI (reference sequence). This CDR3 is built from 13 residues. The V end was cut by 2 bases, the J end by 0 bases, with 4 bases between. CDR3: CASSYMYQETQYF. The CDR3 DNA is TGTGCCAGCAGTTACATGTACCAAGAGACCCAGTACTTC.

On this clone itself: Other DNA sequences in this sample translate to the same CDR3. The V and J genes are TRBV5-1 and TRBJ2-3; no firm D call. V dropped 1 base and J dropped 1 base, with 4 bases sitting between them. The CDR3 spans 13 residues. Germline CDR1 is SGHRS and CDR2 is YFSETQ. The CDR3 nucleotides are TGCGCCAGCAGCTTGTCGGGCACAGATACGCAGTATTTT. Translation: CASSLSGTDTQYF.

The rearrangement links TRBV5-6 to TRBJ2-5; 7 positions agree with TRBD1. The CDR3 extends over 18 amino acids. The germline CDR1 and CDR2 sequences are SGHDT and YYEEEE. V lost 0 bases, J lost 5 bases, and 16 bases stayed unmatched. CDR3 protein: CASSLDFTLAGGEETQYF. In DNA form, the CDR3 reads TGTGCCAGCAGCTTGGATTTTACGTTGGCAGGGGGAGAGGAGACCCAGTACTTC.

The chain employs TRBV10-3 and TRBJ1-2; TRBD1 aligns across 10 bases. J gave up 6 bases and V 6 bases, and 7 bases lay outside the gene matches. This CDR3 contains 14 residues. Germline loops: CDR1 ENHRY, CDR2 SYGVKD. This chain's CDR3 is CAIRTGQGEHGYTF. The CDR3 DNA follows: TGTGCCATCAGGACAGGACAGGGGGAGCATGGCTACACCTTC.

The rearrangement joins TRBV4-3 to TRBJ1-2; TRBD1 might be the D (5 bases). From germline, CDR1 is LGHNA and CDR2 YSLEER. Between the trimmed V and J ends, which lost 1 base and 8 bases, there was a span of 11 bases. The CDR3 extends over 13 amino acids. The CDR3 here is CASSQVGEKGYTF. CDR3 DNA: TGCGCCAGCAGCCAAGTGGGGGAGAAGGGCTACACCTTC.

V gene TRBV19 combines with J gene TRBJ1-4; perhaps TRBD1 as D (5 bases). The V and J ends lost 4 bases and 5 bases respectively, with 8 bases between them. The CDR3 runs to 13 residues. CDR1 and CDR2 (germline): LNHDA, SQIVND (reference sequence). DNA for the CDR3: TGTGCCAGTAGTAACGGGGCAAATGAAAAACTGTTTTTT. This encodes CASSNGANEKLFF.

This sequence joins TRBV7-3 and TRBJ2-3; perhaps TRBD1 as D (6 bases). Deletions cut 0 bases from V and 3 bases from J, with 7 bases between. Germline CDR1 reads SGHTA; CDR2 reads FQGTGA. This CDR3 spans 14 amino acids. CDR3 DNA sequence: TGTGCCAGCAGCTTAACGCAGGGGACAGATACGCAGTATTTT. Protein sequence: CASSLTQGTDTQYF. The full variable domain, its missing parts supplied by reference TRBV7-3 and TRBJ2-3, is GAGVSQTPSNKVTEKGKYVELRCDPISGHTALYWYRQSLGQGPEFLIYFQGTGAADDSGLPNDRFFAVRPEGSVSTLKIQRTERGDSAVYLCASSLTQGTDTQYFGPGTRLTVL.

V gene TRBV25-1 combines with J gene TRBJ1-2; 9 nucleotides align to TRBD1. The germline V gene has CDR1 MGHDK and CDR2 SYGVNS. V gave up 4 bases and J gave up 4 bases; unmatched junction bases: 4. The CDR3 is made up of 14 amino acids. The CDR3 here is CASSANRGLYGYTF. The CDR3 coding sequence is TGTGCCAGCAGTGCCAACAGGGGGCTCTATGGCTACACCTTC.

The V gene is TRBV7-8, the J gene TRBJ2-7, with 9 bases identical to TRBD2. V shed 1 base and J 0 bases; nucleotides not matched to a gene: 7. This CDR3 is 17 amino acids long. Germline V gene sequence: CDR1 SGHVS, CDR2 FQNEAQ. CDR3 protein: CASSLGVSGGSSYEQYF. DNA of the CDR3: TGTGCCAGCAGCTTAGGAGTTAGCGGGGGTTCCTCCTACGAGCAGTACTTC.